Described below is a single TCR beta chain sequence and its context. This sample was taken from a study of low-dose radiotherapy and immunotherapy resistance in tumors. Overall study context: Intravenous nivolumab 240 mg every two weeks plus ipilimumab 1 mg/kg every six weeks was given to patients.

First-strand cDNA used TRAV- and TRBV-specific primers, covering alpha and beta chains. The authors amplified TCRs for approximately 18 PCR cycles with a constant-region primer and a V-primer adapter. Each CDR3 protein gets one entry after TCRdb re-called the reads with MiXCR. The sample yields over 70,000 distinct CDR3 sequences, around 31% seen once. The time point: before trial treatment. Donors, who were enrolled in a single-arm phase I dose-escalation trial, received nivolumab, ipilimumab, aspirin, low-dose cyclophosphamide and low-dose radiotherapy. Eligible patients had advanced solid tumors lacking tumor-infiltrating lymphocytes. The CDR3 covers 15 residues. Looked up from germline, CDR1 is MNHEY and CDR2 is SVGAGI. The V end lost 0 bases, the J end lost 5 bases, and 13 bases lay between the germline ends.

This receptor was identified in a female donor with ovarian cancer. The chain couples TRBV6-5 to TRBJ2-5, with D maybe TRBD1 (6 bases). The material sequenced was PBMCs, taken before treatment. CDR3 in DNA: TGTGCCAGCAGTTACTCTTCGACAGGACCGGAGACCCAGTACTTC. It yields the protein CASSYSSTGPETQYF.